This T cell receptor (beta chain) was recorded in a study of chemoradiotherapy in HPV16-positive cancers. Study summary: Candidate HPV-specific T-cell clones and common TCR motifs came from functional assays in two HPV16-positive patients.

Study-wide results and caveats: Non-HPV-specific T cells did not expand in tumors during treatment, whereas candidate HPV-specific clones and E7-related motifs did. For HPV16-positive patients, expanding HPV-responsive T cells associated with longer recurrence-free survival.

The data were produced by immunoSEQ multiplex PCR, yet TCRdb's version contains in-frame clones alone and is incomplete. The sample yields 25,000 to 35,000 clones, about 90% seen once. In the case of this clone: Its target is unknown.

This TCR derives from a human donor with HPV-associated anogenital cancer. This specimen consisted of blood, obtained from a patient who underwent chemoradiotherapy.

The CDR3 protein is CASSISVITEAFF. The CDR3 region has the DNA TGTGCCAGTAGTATTTCCGTGATCACTGAAGCTTTCTTT. The V and J genes are TRBV19 and TRBJ1-1; D unclear. V lost 3 bases, J lost 4 bases, and 9 bases lay in between. Per the germline V gene, CDR1 is LNHDA and CDR2 is SQIVND (reference sequence). This CDR3 has 13 residues.